These 25 T cell receptor beta chains came from one sample sequenced in a study of blood T cell repertoires in COVID-19. Libraries were prepared by immunoSEQ multiplex PCR; TCRdb keeps only in-frame clonotypes and omits some of them. Of about half a million clones listed, roughly 88% were seen once; the top ten hold roughly 3.2%. Sequencing input: peripheral blood. Receptor source: a human donor in a cohort sampled during active COVID-19.

V is TRBV5-1 and J is TRBJ2-3; 7 bases match TRBD1. Looked up from germline, CDR1 is SGHRS and CDR2 is YFSETQ. The CDR3 contains 15 residues. Losses at the gene ends were 4 bases for V and 4 bases for J; bases not matched to a gene: 9. CDR3 in amino acids: CASSISTGKADTQYF. The CDR3 bases are TGCGCCAGCAGCATCTCGACAGGGAAAGCAGATACGCAGTATTTT.

With respect to this clone: The sample has other DNA sequences that encode this CDR3 too. V and J are TRBV6-5 and TRBJ2-7, with 9 bases lining up with TRBD1. The CDR3 consists of 14 residues. The ends lost 0 bases at V and 5 bases at J; junction bases unmatched: 2. Germline V gene lookup returns CDR1 MNHEY and CDR2 SVGAGI. The CDR3: CASSYSQGADEQYF. The DNA of the CDR3 is TGTGCCAGCAGTTACTCACAGGGGGCGGACGAGCAGTACTTC.

The V gene is TRBV9, the J gene TRBJ2-3, with 9 bases that match TRBD1. The CDR3 spans 15 residues. With V trimmed by 0 bases and J by 3 bases, 2 bases remained unmatched. Germline-derived CDR1 and CDR2 are SGDLS and YYNGEE. The CDR3 protein is CASSVDRGRTDTQYF. In DNA form, the CDR3 reads TGTGCCAGCAGCGTAGACAGGGGGCGAACAGATACGCAGTATTTT.

This chain links TRBV9 with TRBJ2-7; the D is unclear. CDR1 is SGDLS, CDR2 YYNGEE, per germline. V shed 0 bases and J shed 1 base, with 5 bases lying between them. The CDR3 totals 13 residues. This CDR3 is CASSVDGSYEQYF. Here the CDR3 DNA reads TGTGCCAGCAGCGTAGACGGGTCCTACGAGCAGTACTTC.

The genes are TRBV2 and TRBJ1-5; possibly TRBD1 for D (5 bases). Germline CDR1 and CDR2: SNHLY and FYNNEI. The V gene lost 2 bases and the J gene lost 7 bases, with 9 bases spanning the gap. The CDR3 spans 13 residues. CDR3 in DNA: TGTGCCAGCAGTGAATGGTGGGGCCAGCCCCAGCATTTT. It codes for CASSEWWGQPQHF.

This chain connects TRBV23-1 to TRBJ1-6; a weak D match, TRBD1 (6 bases). TRBV23-1 is an ORF; its function is uncertain. Trimming took 7 bases from V and 9 from J, leaving 34 bases between them. CDR3 length equals 20 residues. CDR3 protein: CASTLRGRDKTPKFVSPLHF. CDR3 DNA sequence: TGCGCCAGCACCCTTAGGGGCCGGGACAAAACACCCAAATTTGTTTCACCCCTCCACTTT.

The genes are TRBV10-2 and TRBJ2-7, with D tentatively TRBD1 (6 bases). Trimming stripped 6 bases from V and 4 bases from J, with 10 bases between. This CDR3 contains 12 residues. CDR1 is WSHSY, CDR2 SAAADI, per germline. The CDR3 DNA is TGCGCCAGCAGGGACGGACAGTACGAGCAGTACTTC. This encodes CASRDGQYEQYF.

The chain uses TRBV3-1 (or the pseudogene TRBV3-2) and TRBJ2-7; the match to TRBD2 covers 7 bases. Unmatched junction bases numbered 10, after V lost 5 bases and J lost 0 bases. Germline V lookup: CDR1 LGHDT, CDR2 YNNKEL (reference sequence). The CDR3 sequence is 16 residues long. CDR3 loop: CASSATTAGNSYEQYF. CDR3 coding DNA: TGTGCCAGCAGCGCTACGACAGCGGGAAACTCCTACGAGCAGTACTTC.

The rearrangement uses TRBV7-2 and TRBJ1-2; D not resolved. The V end was cut by 2 bases, the J end by 2 bases, with 18 bases between. Germline-derived CDR1 and CDR2 are SGHTA and FQGNSA. This CDR3 comprises 17 residues. The DNA of the CDR3 is TGTGCCAGCAGCTTATCGTTGACACAGACAATGAACTATGGCTACACCTTC. It codes for CASSLSLTQTMNYGYTF. The full variable domain, its missing parts supplied by reference TRBV7-2 and TRBJ1-2, is GAGVSQSPSNKVTEKGKDVELRCDPISGHTALYWYRQSLGQGLEFLIYFQGNSAPDKSGLPSDRFSAERTGGSVSTLTIQRTQQEDSAVYLCASSLSLTQTMNYGYTFGSGTRLTVV.

V and J are TRBV19 and TRBJ1-1; D is ambiguous. V lost 4 bases to trimming and J lost 4 bases, with 13 bases between them. This CDR3 has 14 residues. CDR1 LNHDA and CDR2 SQIVND come from the germline V gene (reference sequence). The CDR3 loop reads CASSTPRGFTEAFF. The CDR3 DNA follows: TGTGCCAGTAGTACTCCTCGCGGGTTCACTGAAGCTTTCTTT.

V gene TRBV11-2 combines with J gene TRBJ2-3, with 7 nucleotides matching TRBD1. The CDR3 has 16 amino acids. Germline CDR1 SGHAT, CDR2 FQNNGV. V lost 2 bases and J lost 2; bases outside the gene matches: 7. CDR3 amino acids: CASSLSGRGFTDTQYF. The CDR3, as DNA: TGTGCCAGCAGCTTATCAGGCAGGGGGTTCACAGATACGCAGTATTTT.

This chain connects TRBV9 to TRBJ2-5; 10 bases fit TRBD2. Looked up from germline, CDR1 is SGDLS and CDR2 is YYNGEE. This CDR3 has 14 amino acids. V shed 3 bases, J shed 2 bases, and the junction held 1 base outside the gene matches. For the CDR3, the DNA is TGTGCCAGCAGCGGAGCGGGAGGGCAAGAGACCCAGTACTTC. It translates to CASSGAGGQETQYF.

This clone was counted a single time. J is TRBJ2-2 and V is TRBV19, with D maybe TRBD1 (5 bases). The V gene lost 3 bases and the J gene lost 3 bases, with 11 bases spanning the gap. The CDR3 extends over 15 amino acids. Germline V gene data show CDR1 as LNHDA and CDR2 as SQIVND (reference sequence). CDR3 sequence (DNA): TGTGCCAGTAGTATGCAAGGGGCGGACACCGGGGAGCTGTTTTTT. This sequence encodes CASSMQGADTGELFF.

The V gene is TRBV24-1, the J gene TRBJ2-1; 10 bases agree with TRBD2. After removal of 4 bases from V and 12 bases from J, the junction contained 5 bases not matched to a gene. Germline values: CDR1 KGHDR, CDR2 SFDVKD. The CDR3 is 13 amino acids. DNA of the CDR3: TGTGCCACCAGTGACCGGACTAGCGGTGGGCAGTTCTTC. Translating gives CATSDRTSGGQFF.

The chain links TRBV7-2 to TRBJ1-2; unclear D gene. This CDR3 has 17 amino acids. Trimming shortened V by 4 bases and J by 4 bases, and 22 bases separated the two germline ends. CDR1 is SGHTA, CDR2 FQGNSA, per germline. CDR3 sequence reads: CASSSLPRSGPSYGYTF. For the CDR3, the DNA is TGTGCCAGCAGCTCTTTACCCCGAAGTGGGCCCAGCTATGGCTACACCTTC.

This clone was seen a single time. At one of its ends the junction is not consistent with the germline gene, which may arise from a read error. The rearrangement links TRBV30 to TRBJ1-6; the D is unclear. Germline-derived CDR1 and CDR2 are GTSNPN and SVGIG (reference sequence). The CDR3 length is 15 residues. CDR3 loop: CAWSVRNIYNSPPHF. CDR3 DNA: TGTGCCTGGAGTGTGAGGAACATCTATAATTCACCCCCCCACTTT. Combining the CDR3 with reference TRBV30 and TRBJ1-6 gives the whole variable domain SQTIHQWPATLVQPVGSPLSLECTVEGTSNPNLYWYRQAAGRGLQLLFYSVGIGQISSEVPQNLSASRPQDRQFILSSKKLLLSDSGFYLCAWSVRNIYNSPPHFGNGTRLTVT.

The chain's CDR3 is CASGPTGEGTDTQYF. The CDR3 DNA reads TGTGCCAGCGGCCCCACAGGGGAGGGCACAGATACGCAGTATTTT. The chain couples TRBV7-9 to TRBJ2-3, with D possibly matching TRBD1 (7 bases). With 8 bases removed from V and 1 base from J, the gap between germline ends came to 16 bases. CDR1 is SEHNR and CDR2 is FQNEAQ in the germline V gene (reference sequence). The CDR3 contains 15 residues.

The chain employs TRBV12-5 and TRBJ2-3; possibly TRBD1 for D (6 bases). Looked up from germline, CDR1 is LGHNT and CDR2 is FRNRAP. The CDR3 extends over 14 amino acids. V gave up 7 bases and J gave up 4 bases, with 15 bases separating them. CDR3 loop: CASVRGLGADTQYF. The CDR3 coding sequence is TGTGCTAGTGTCAGGGGATTAGGGGCAGATACGCAGTATTTT. The entire variable domain, with the rest obtained from reference TRBV12-5 and TRBJ2-3, is as follows: DARVTQTPRHKVTEMGQEVTMRCQPILGHNTVFWYRQTMMQGLELLAYFRNRAPLDDSGMPKDRFSAEMPDATLATLKIQPSEPRDSAVYFCASVRGLGADTQYFGPGTRLTVL.

The chain uses TRBV23-1 and TRBJ1-2; D uncertain. TRBV23-1 falls under the ORF class, with uncertain function. V dropped 6 bases and J dropped 4 bases, with 18 bases sitting between them. The CDR3 extends over 15 amino acids. CDR3 sequence reads: CASSSPGEEPYGYTF. DNA of the CDR3: TGCGCCAGCAGCTCACCCGGGGAGGAACCCTATGGCTACACCTTC.

V usage is TRBV30 and J usage is TRBJ2-1, with D possibly TRBD2 on 5 matching bases. The V end was cut by 3 bases, the J end by 4 bases, with 13 bases between. Germline loops: CDR1 GTSNPN, CDR2 SVGIG (reference sequence). The CDR3 sequence is 14 residues long. The CDR3 DNA follows: TGTGCCTGGAGCGACCAAGGGAGATACAATGAGCAGTTCTTC. It encodes CAWSDQGRYNEQFF.

The chain couples TRBV7-8 to TRBJ1-1; 7 bases are shared with TRBD1. This CDR3 is 16 amino acids long. Germline trimming cut 5 bases from V and 7 bases from J; bases unmatched to any gene: 16. Germline lookup yields CDR1 SGHVS and CDR2 FQNEAQ. The CDR3: CASSLRGQLAAGEAFF. The DNA of the CDR3 is TGTGCCAGCAGCCTTAGGGGACAGCTGGCAGCCGGTGAAGCTTTCTTT.

The chain uses TRBV27 and TRBJ1-1; D not certain. The CDR3 loop spans 16 amino acids. V was pared by 2 bases and J by 5 bases, with 18 bases between. CDR1 is MNHEY, CDR2 SMNVEV, per germline (reference sequence). The CDR3 DNA reads TGTGCCAGCAGTTTAGGCACGGGAGGGAGAGTGACTGAAGCTTTCTTT. Protein: CASSLGTGGRVTEAFF.

The gene calls are TRBV6-5 and TRBJ1-4; D is unclear. Between the trimmed V and J ends, which lost 0 bases and 0 bases, there was a span of 5 bases. CDR1 is MNHEY, CDR2 SVGAGI, per germline. The CDR3 is made up of 15 amino acids. CDR3 protein: CASSYSQTTNEKLFF. CDR3 sequence (DNA): TGTGCCAGCAGTTACTCGCAGACAACTAATGAAAAACTGTTTTTT.

This clone showed up just a few times. The chain has TRBV5-1 and TRBJ1-2; weak D call: TRBD1 (6 bases). This CDR3 is 15 amino acids long. The ends were cut back, 5 bases at V and 3 bases at J, with 17 bases in the middle. Germline V gene data show CDR1 as SGHRS and CDR2 as YFSETQ. DNA for the CDR3: TGCGCCAGCAGACTTTCCCCGACAGGCGACTATGGCTACACCTTC. Its protein is CASRLSPTGDYGYTF.

The CDR3 reads CASSLGPQLSYEQYF. Here the CDR3 DNA reads TGTGCCAGCAGTTTAGGGCCGCAGCTTTCCTACGAGCAGTACTTC. The rearrangement links TRBV27 to TRBJ2-7; no firm D call. The V and J ends lost 2 bases and 1 base respectively, with 12 bases between them. The CDR3 loop spans 15 amino acids. CDR1 is MNHEY and CDR2 is SMNVEV in the germline V gene (reference sequence).